The clone carrying this TCR beta chain was counted once. These data belong to a study of blood T cell repertoires in COVID-19. Study at large: PBMCs, B-cell-depleted T cells, or T cells provided the cDNA or gDNA that made up the material.

Someone with COVID-19 had been met by exposed participants within 2 weeks before study entry. Sequenced by immunoSEQ multiplex PCR; TCRdb stores in-frame clones only, minus some. Of 330,000 or so clones listed, 88% are singletons. The germline V gene has CDR1 LGHNA and CDR2 YNFKEQ. The CDR3 has 17 residues. V gave up 0 bases and J gave up 4 bases; unmatched junction bases: 10. Material for sequencing was PBMCs or T cells enriched from blood (not recorded which). The clonotype comes from a woman aged 25 to 39 who had been exposed to COVID-19. V is TRBV4-2 and J is TRBJ2-3; 7 positions agree with TRBD2. Here the CDR3 DNA reads TGTGCCAGCAGCCAAGATTTACGACTAGCCTGGGCAGATACGCAGTATTTT. This translates into CASSQDLRLAWADTQYF.